Below, 26 T cell receptor beta chains from the same sample are listed, as sequenced in a study of vaccination effects on CD4 cells after COVID-19. The method was immunoSEQ multiplex PCR; TCRdb's version includes in-frame clones alone and lacks a portion of them. The sample shows roughly 57,000 clones, more than 75% of them seen only once. Using viral peptide pools, the ViraFEST assay grew out antigen-specific CD4+ T cells prior to sequencing. CD4+ T cells were isolated after nine to ten days of culture. PCR showed that the person got SARS-CoV-2 infection at some point between March and December 2020. These TCRs' antigens remain unknown. Material: CD4+ T cells from PBMCs cultured with HIV peptides, obtained before COVID-19 vaccination. Subset given: HIV-1 Nef peptide pool negative control/reference culture. The receptors come from a human donor who had a prior SARS-CoV-2 infection.

The rearrangement joins TRBV28 to TRBJ1-1, with 7 bases matching TRBD1. The CDR3 contains 15 residues. V shed 5 bases and J 1 base; nucleotides not matched to a gene: 7. CDR1 is MDHEN, CDR2 SYDVKM, per germline. Here the CDR3 reads CASSNAGTANTEAFF. CDR3 coding DNA: TGTGCCAGCAGTAATGCCGGGACAGCGAACACTGAAGCTTTCTTT.

V gene TRBV23-1 combines with J gene TRBJ2-3, with D maybe TRBD1 (6 bases). TRBV23-1 is designated an ORF whose function remains uncertain. The CDR3 is 19 residues long. V lost 1 base and J 3 bases, leaving 23 bases between the germline ends. This CDR3 reads CASSQYKTGGRGETDTQYF. The CDR3 nucleotides read TGCGCCAGCAGTCAATACAAAACAGGAGGCAGGGGAGAAACAGATACGCAGTATTTT.

This clone has a single count. This rearrangement joins TRBV6-5 to TRBJ1-2; tentatively, D is TRBD1 (5 bases). The germline gives CDR1 MNHEY, CDR2 SVGAGI. The V end lost 7 bases, the J end lost 4 bases, and 16 bases lay between the germline ends. There are 14 residues in the CDR3. The CDR3: CASTPRQRGYGYTF. The CDR3 nucleotides are TGTGCCAGCACCCCACGGCAGAGGGGCTATGGCTACACCTTC.

This chain links TRBV5-1 with TRBJ2-2; 9 positions agree with TRBD2. V trimming: 0 bases; J trimming: 3 bases; junction bases outside the gene matches: 6. The CDR3 consists of 17 residues. CDR1 is SGHRS, CDR2 YFSETQ, per germline. The CDR3 nucleotides read TGCGCCAGCAGCTTGGGGCCAGCGGGAGGAGACACCGGGGAGCTGTTTTTT. It codes for CASSLGPAGGDTGELFF.

CDR3 coding DNA: TGTGCCAGCAGTGAGTCGGGCGGCCCCTACGAGCAGTACTTC. Translating gives CASSESGGPYEQYF. The rearrangement uses TRBV2 and TRBJ2-7; unclear D gene. The V gene's germline CDR1 is SNHLY and CDR2 FYNNEI. V was cut by 3 bases and J by 2 bases, with 11 bases left in between. This CDR3 contains 14 residues.

This clone was recorded only once. The rearrangement uses TRBV6-5 and TRBJ2-5; a possible D gene is TRBD1 (5 bases). Germline values: CDR1 MNHEY, CDR2 SVGAGI. This CDR3 is built from 13 residues. Trimming stripped 5 bases from V and 4 bases from J, with 11 bases between. CDR3 sequence (DNA): TGTGCCAGCAGTCAGGGCGTACGAGAGACCCAGTACTTC. It yields the protein CASSQGVRETQYF.

This chain uses TRBV28 with TRBJ1-1, with D perhaps matching TRBD1 (5 bases). The CDR3 totals 15 residues. CDR1 and CDR2 (germline): MDHEN, SYDVKM. V lost 1 base, J lost 0 bases, and 9 bases lay in between. In DNA, the CDR3 is TGTGCCAGCAGTTTATTGGGGCTGCTGAACACTGAAGCTTTCTTT. It yields the protein CASSLLGLLNTEAFF.

The V call is TRBV9, the J call TRBJ2-5; 14 bases fit TRBD2. CDR3 size: 18 residues. Germline-derived CDR1 and CDR2 are SGDLS and YYNGEE. V lost 0 bases to trimming and J lost 1 base; unmatched junction nucleotides: 5. The CDR3 loop is CASSVAGGTSGGQETQYF. DNA of the CDR3: TGTGCCAGCAGCGTAGCCGGGGGGACTAGCGGGGGCCAAGAGACCCAGTACTTC.

This clone was seen only once. The chain couples TRBV7-6 to TRBJ2-5; 12 nucleotides agree with TRBD2. This CDR3 comprises 16 residues. The germline gives CDR1 SGHVS, CDR2 FNYEAQ. Trimming at V came to 3 bases and at J to 4 bases, leaving 6 bases not matched to a gene. The CDR3 loop is CASSFYLAGGAETQYF. CDR3 nucleotide sequence: TGTGCCAGCAGCTTCTATCTAGCGGGAGGGGCAGAGACCCAGTACTTC.

In DNA form, the CDR3 reads TGTGCCAGCAGCCAAGATACTTTGTCTGCTTTCTTT. This gives the protein CASSQDTLSAFF. The gene calls are TRBV3-1 (or the pseudogene TRBV3-2) and TRBJ1-1; no reliable D call. The V gene's germline CDR1 is LGHDT and CDR2 YNNKEL (reference sequence). CDR3 size: 12 residues. Trimming left V 0 bases short and J 11 bases short, with 10 bases between.

This sequence joins TRBV18 and TRBJ2-1, with TRBD2 as a possible D gene (5 bases). Germline loops: CDR1 KGHSH, CDR2 LQKENI. This CDR3 has 17 amino acids. The ends were cut back, 3 bases at V and 4 bases at J, with 19 bases in the middle. The CDR3: CASSPVILASRYNEQFF. DNA of the CDR3: TGTGCCAGCTCACCGGTCATACTGGCTAGCAGGTACAATGAGCAGTTCTTC.

The sample holds a few counts of this clone. The chain links TRBV14 to TRBJ2-7; unclear D gene. Germline V gives CDR1 SGHDN, CDR2 FVKESK. This CDR3 comprises 14 residues. V lost 3 bases, J lost 1 base, and 10 bases lay in between. DNA of the CDR3: TGTGCCAGCAGCCATTGGCGCAGTTCCTACGAGCAGTACTTC. Protein sequence: CASSHWRSSYEQYF.

The V gene is TRBV6-5, the J gene TRBJ1-4, with TRBD1 identical over 9 bases. Germline CDR1 and CDR2: MNHEY and SVGAGI. The V gene end was trimmed by 6 bases and the J gene end by 7 bases; junction bases not matched to a gene: 6. This CDR3 is 14 amino acids long. The CDR3 protein is CASRRTGGVEKLFF. The CDR3 DNA is TGTGCCAGCAGACGTACAGGGGGCGTTGAAAAACTGTTTTTT.

The CDR3 loop reads CASSYRTSREDEQYF. The CDR3 bases are TGTGCCAGCAGCTATAGGACTAGCCGAGAGGACGAGCAGTACTTC. The J gene is TRBJ2-7, the V gene TRBV11-1, with 8 bases aligning to TRBD2. V lost 4 bases to trimming and J lost 5 bases; unmatched junction nucleotides: 10. The CDR3 spans 15 residues. Germline V gene sequence: CDR1 SGHAT, CDR2 FQDESV (reference sequence).

The chain has TRBV19 and TRBJ1-1; 10 nucleotides agree with TRBD1. The CDR3 consists of 13 residues. CDR1 and CDR2 (germline): LNHDA, SQIVND (reference sequence). The J segment lost 6 bases and the V segment lost 5 bases, leaving 3 bases of the junction unmatched. The DNA of the CDR3 is TGTGCCAGTAGTCACGGACAGGGGGCTGAAGCTTTCTTT. Translating it yields CASSHGQGAEAFF.

The genes are TRBV5-1 and TRBJ2-3, with 7 positions matching TRBD1. V was clipped by 0 bases and J by 5 bases; unmatched bases: 9. This CDR3 region has 16 residues. Germline V gives CDR1 SGHRS, CDR2 YFSETQ. CDR3 nucleotides: TGCGCCAGCAGCTTGGGGGACAGACAGGACAGAGATACGCAGTATTTT. Its translation: CASSLGDRQDRDTQYF. The full variable domain, with the rest looked up from reference TRBV5-1 and TRBJ2-3, is KAGVTQTPRYLIKTRGQQVTLSCSPISGHRSVSWYQQTPGQGLQFLFEYFSETQRNKGNFPGRFSGRQFSNSRSEMNVSTLELGDSALYLCASSLGDRQDRDTQYFGPGTRLTVL.

This rearrangement joins TRBV7-9 to TRBJ1-1; D possibly corresponds to TRBD1 (6 bases). Germline CDR1 is SEHNR and CDR2 is FQNEAQ (reference sequence). The CDR3 has 16 amino acids. The V end was cut by 2 bases, the J end by 4 bases, with 17 bases between. CDR3 in DNA: TGTGCCAGCAGCTTATTACCGGGGGCGATTGGCACTGAAGCTTTCTTT. It is translated as CASSLLPGAIGTEAFF.

The chain links TRBV5-6 to TRBJ1-2, with 11 bases identical to TRBD1. V lost 4 bases, J lost 7 bases, and 6 bases stayed unmatched. From germline, CDR1 is SGHDT and CDR2 YYEEEE. CDR3 size: 14 residues. CDR3: CASSIGQGALGYTF. CDR3 DNA sequence: TGTGCCAGCAGCATCGGACAGGGGGCGCTTGGCTACACCTTC.

The V gene is TRBV5-4, the J gene TRBJ2-1; no clear D gene. V was trimmed by 6 bases and J by 4 bases, leaving 26 bases between them. Germline lookup yields CDR1 SGHNT and CDR2 YYREEE (reference sequence). This CDR3 is built from 18 residues. CDR3 in amino acids: CASTTKGPHAGRYNEQFF. In DNA, the CDR3 is TGTGCCAGCACGACGAAGGGCCCCCACGCTGGCAGATACAATGAGCAGTTCTTC. Full variable domain (rest looked up from reference TRBV5-4 and TRBJ2-1): ETGVTQSPTHLIKTRGQQVTLRCSSQSGHNTVSWYQQALGQGPQFIFQYYREEENGRGNFPPRFSGLQFPNYSSELNVNALELDDSALYLCASTTKGPHAGRYNEQFFGPGTRLTVL.

The V call is TRBV5-1, the J call TRBJ1-6; D unclear. The CDR3 consists of 14 residues. Germline V gene sequence: CDR1 SGHRS, CDR2 YFSETQ. The ends were cut back, 0 bases at V and 10 bases at J, with 11 bases in the middle. The CDR3 is CASSLGDDGSPLHF. CDR3 DNA: TGCGCCAGCAGCTTGGGTGATGACGGATCACCCCTCCACTTT. Full variable domain (missing parts from reference TRBV5-1 and TRBJ1-6): KAGVTQTPRYLIKTRGQQVTLSCSPISGHRSVSWYQQTPGQGLQFLFEYFSETQRNKGNFPGRFSGRQFSNSRSEMNVSTLELGDSALYLCASSLGDDGSPLHFGNGTRLTVT.

The chain carries TRBV27 and TRBJ2-1; TRBD1 matches 9 bases. CDR1 is MNHEY, CDR2 SMNVEV, per germline (reference sequence). Trimming cost V 8 bases and J 6 bases; bases outside gene matches: 8. The CDR3 has 14 amino acids. CDR3 coding DNA: TGTGCCAGCTTCCGGGACAGGGTGTTCAATGAGCAGTTCTTC. Translated: CASFRDRVFNEQFF.

This clone was seen more than once but under ten times. The rearrangement uses TRBV4-3 and TRBJ1-6, with D tentatively TRBD1 (6 bases). Per germline, CDR1 LGHNA and CDR2 YSLEER. Between the trimmed V and J ends, which lost 0 bases and 9 bases, there was a span of 18 bases. This CDR3 spans 17 amino acids. In DNA form, the CDR3 reads TGCGCCAGCAGCCAAGAGGGCGCGGGGGGCGCGGGTTCACCCCTCCACTTT. As protein: CASSQEGAGGAGSPLHF.

Comment on this clone: The junction differs from germline at one of its ends, possibly a read error. The chain carries TRBV5-1 and TRBJ2-6; 7 bases fit TRBD2. The CDR3 has 18 amino acids. Germline CDR1 reads SGHRS; CDR2 reads YFSETQ. CDR3: CASGFGVGGGSGANVLTF. CDR3 in DNA: TGCGCCAGCGGCTTTGGAGTCGGGGGAGGGTCTGGGGCCAACGTCCTGACTTTC.

This chain joins TRBV7-3 and TRBJ2-1; 10 nucleotides agree with TRBD2. V lost 5 bases, J lost 13 bases, and 20 bases stayed unmatched. This CDR3 is built from 17 residues. The V gene's germline CDR1 is SGHTA and CDR2 FQGTGA. The CDR3: CASSPQSPGLAGVPQFF. The CDR3 DNA reads TGTGCCAGCAGCCCCCAATCCCCTGGGCTAGCGGGAGTCCCCCAGTTCTTC.

The chain employs TRBV7-2 and TRBJ2-5; D possibly corresponds to TRBD1 (7 bases). CDR3 length equals 15 residues. The germline V and J ends were trimmed by 1 base and 4 bases, with 13 bases remaining between them. The germline V gene encodes CDR1 SGHTA and CDR2 FQGNSA. For the CDR3, the DNA is TGTGCCAGCAGCTTAGATTGGAGGGGGCGAGAGACCCAGTACTTC. Its translation: CASSLDWRGRETQYF.

The chain joins TRBV30 to TRBJ2-3; D might be TRBD1 (6 bases). V was trimmed by 4 bases and J by 6 bases, leaving 17 bases between them. The germline gives CDR1 GTSNPN, CDR2 SVGIG (reference sequence). The CDR3 covers 14 residues. The chain's CDR3 is CAWKWGRGKDTQYF. CDR3 DNA: TGTGCCTGGAAATGGGGCAGGGGCAAGGATACGCAGTATTTT.